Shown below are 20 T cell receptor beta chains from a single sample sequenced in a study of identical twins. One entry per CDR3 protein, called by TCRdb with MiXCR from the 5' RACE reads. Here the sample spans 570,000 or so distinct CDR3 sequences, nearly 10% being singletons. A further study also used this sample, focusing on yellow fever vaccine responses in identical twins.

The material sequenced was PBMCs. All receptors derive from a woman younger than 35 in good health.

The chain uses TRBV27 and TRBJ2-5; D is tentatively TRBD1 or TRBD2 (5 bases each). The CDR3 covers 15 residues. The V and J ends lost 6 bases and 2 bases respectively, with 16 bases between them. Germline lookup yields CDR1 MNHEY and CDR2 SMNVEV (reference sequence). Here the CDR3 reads CASSSGQTVQETQYF. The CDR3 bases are TGTGCCAGCAGCTCGGGGCAGACAGTACAAGAGACCCAGTACTTC.

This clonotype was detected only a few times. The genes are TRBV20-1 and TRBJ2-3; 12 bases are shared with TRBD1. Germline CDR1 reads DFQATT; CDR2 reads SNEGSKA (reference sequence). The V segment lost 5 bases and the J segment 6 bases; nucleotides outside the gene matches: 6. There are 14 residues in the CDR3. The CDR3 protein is CSAEGDRGLDTQYF. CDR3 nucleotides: TGCAGTGCTGAAGGGGACAGGGGGCTGGATACGCAGTATTTT.

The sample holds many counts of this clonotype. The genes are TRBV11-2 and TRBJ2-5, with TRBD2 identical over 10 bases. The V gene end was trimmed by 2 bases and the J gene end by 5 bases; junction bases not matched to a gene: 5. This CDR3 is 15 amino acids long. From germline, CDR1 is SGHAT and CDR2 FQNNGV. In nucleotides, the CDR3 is TGTGCCAGCAGCTTAACCGGGACTAGCGAGGAGACCCAGTACTTC. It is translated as CASSLTGTSEETQYF.

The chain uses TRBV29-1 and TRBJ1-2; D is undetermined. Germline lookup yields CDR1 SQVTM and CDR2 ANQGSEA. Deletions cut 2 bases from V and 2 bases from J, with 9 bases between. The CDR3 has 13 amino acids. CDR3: CSVEITENYGYTF. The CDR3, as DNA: TGCAGCGTTGAAATAACAGAGAACTATGGCTACACCTTC.

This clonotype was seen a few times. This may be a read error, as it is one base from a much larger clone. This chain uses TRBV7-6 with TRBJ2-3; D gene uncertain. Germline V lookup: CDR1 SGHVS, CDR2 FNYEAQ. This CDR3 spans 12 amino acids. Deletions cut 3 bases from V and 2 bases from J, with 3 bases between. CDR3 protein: CASSFITDTQYF. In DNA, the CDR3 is TGTGCCAGCAGCTTCATCACAGATACGCAGTATTTT.

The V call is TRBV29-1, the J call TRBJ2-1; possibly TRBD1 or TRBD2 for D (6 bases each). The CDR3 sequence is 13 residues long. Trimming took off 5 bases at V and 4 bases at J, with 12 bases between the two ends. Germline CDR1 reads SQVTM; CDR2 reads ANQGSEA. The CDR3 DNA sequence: TGCAGCGTTTACGGCGGGACATACAATGAGCAGTTCTTC. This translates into CSVYGGTYNEQFF.

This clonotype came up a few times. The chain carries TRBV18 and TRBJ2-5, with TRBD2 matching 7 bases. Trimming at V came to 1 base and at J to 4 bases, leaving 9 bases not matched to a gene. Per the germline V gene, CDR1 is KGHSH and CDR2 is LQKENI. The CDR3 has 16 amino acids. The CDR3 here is CASSPLGSGIGETQYF. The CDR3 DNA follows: TGTGCCAGCTCACCACTAGGCAGCGGGATTGGAGAGACCCAGTACTTC.

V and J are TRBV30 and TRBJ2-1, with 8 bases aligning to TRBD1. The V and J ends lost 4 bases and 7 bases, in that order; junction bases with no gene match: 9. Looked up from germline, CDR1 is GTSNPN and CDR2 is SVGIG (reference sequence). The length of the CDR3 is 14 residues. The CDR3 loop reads CAWTTGTGRNEQFF. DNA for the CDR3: TGTGCCTGGACCACCGGGACAGGCCGGAATGAGCAGTTCTTC.

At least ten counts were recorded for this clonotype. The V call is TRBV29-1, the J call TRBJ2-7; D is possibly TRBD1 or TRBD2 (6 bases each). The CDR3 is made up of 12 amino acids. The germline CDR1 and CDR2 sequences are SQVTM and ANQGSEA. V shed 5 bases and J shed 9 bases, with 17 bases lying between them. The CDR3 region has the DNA TGCAGCGTTACAGATGGGGGGCCAGTGCAGTACTTC. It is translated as CSVTDGGPVQYF.

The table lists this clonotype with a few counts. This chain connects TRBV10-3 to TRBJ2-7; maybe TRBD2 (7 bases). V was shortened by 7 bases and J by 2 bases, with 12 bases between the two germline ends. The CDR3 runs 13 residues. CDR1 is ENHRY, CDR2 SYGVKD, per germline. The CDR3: CAIKAGATYEQYF. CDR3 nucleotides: TGTGCCATCAAGGCGGGGGCGACCTACGAGCAGTACTTC.

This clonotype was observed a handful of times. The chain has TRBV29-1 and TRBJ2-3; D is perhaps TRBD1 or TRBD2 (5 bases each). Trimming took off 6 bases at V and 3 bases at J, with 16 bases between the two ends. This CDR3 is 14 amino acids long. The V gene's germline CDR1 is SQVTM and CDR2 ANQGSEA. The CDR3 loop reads CSVMGVLSTDTQYF. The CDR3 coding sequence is TGCAGCGTGATGGGGGTTTTAAGTACAGATACGCAGTATTTT.

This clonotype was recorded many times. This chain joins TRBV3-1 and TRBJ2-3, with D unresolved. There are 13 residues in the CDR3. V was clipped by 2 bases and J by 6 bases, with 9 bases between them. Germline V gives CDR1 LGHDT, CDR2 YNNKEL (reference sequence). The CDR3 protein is CASSQRYRDTQYF. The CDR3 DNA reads TGTGCCAGCAGCCAAAGGTATCGGGATACGCAGTATTTT.

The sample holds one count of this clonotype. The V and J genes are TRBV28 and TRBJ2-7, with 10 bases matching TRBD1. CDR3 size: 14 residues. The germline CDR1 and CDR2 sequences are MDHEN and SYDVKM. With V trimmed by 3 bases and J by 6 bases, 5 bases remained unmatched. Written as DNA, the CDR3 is TGTGCCAGCAGTTTTGCGGGACAGGGGTCCGAGCAGTACTTC. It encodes CASSFAGQGSEQYF. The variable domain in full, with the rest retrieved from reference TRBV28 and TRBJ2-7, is DVKVTQSSRYLVKRTGEKVFLECVQDMDHENMFWYRQDPGLGLRLIYFSYDVKMKEKGDIPEGYSVSREKKERFSLILESASTNQTSMYLCASSFAGQGSEQYFGPGTRLTVT.

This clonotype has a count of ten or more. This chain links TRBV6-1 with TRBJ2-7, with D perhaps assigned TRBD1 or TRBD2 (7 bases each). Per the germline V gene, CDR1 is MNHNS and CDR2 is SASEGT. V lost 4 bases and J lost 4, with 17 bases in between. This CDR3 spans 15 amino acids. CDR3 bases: TGTGCCAGCAGTGCCGGTTTCAGGGGGGGGTACGAGCAGTACTTC. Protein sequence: CASSAGFRGGYEQYF.

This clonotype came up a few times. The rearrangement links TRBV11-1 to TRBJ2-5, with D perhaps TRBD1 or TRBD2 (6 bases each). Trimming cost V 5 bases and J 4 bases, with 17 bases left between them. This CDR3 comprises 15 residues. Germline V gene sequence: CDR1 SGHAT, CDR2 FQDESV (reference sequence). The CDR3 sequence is CASSTFAGGGETQYF. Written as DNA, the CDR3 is TGTGCCAGCAGCACATTCGCCGGAGGGGGAGAGACCCAGTACTTC.

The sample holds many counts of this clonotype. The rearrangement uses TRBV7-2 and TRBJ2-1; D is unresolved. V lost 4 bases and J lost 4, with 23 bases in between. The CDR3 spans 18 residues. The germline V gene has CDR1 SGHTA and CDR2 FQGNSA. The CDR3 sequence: CASSYGLIIAQGYNEQFF. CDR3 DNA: TGTGCCAGCAGCTATGGGCTAATCATAGCCCAAGGGTACAATGAGCAGTTCTTC.

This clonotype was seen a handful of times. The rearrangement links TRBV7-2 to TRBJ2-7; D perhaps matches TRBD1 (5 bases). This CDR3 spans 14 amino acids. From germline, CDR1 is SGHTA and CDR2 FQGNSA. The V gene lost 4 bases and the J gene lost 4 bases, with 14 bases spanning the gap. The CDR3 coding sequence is TGTGCCAGCAGCTCAAGACAGACCCCTTACGAGCAGTACTTC. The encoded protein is CASSSRQTPYEQYF.

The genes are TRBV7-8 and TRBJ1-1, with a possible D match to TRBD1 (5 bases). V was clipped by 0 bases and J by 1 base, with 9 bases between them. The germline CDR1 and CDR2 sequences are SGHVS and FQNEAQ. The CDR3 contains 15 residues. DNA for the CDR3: TGTGCCAGCAGCTTAGCACCGGGGGGGAACACTGAAGCTTTCTTT. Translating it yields CASSLAPGGNTEAFF.

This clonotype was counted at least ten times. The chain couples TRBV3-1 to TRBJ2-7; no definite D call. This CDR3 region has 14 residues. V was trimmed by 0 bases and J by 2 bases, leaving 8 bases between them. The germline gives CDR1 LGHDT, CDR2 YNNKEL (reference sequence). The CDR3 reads CASSQEASTYEQYF. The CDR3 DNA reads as TGTGCCAGCAGCCAAGAGGCCAGTACCTACGAGCAGTACTTC.

The CDR3 loop is CASSQDPGFQETQYF. CDR3 coding DNA: TGTGCCAGCAGCCAAGATCCAGGTTTCCAAGAGACCCAGTACTTC. This chain uses TRBV3-1 with TRBJ2-5; D is undetermined. From germline, CDR1 is LGHDT and CDR2 YNNKEL (reference sequence). The CDR3 length is 15 residues. V was pared by 0 bases and J by 1 base, with 9 bases between.